These 30 T cell receptor beta chains were sequenced from one sample in a study of Graves' ophthalmopathy and Graves' hyperthyroidism. Scientists amplified the TCR beta CDR3 regions from RNA transcripts. An initial RT-PCR round employing HTBI primers preceded a second-round multiplex PCR. TCRdb reprocessed the multiplex PCR reads via MiXCR and lists one record per CDR3 protein. The sample yields over 500,000 distinct CDR3 sequences, over 20% seen once. The specimen sequenced was peripheral blood. These receptors were collected from a woman aged 18 to 35 with stable Graves' hyperthyroidism. Some clones in this sample may be carry-over from other donors' samples.

This clonotype occurred many times. A junction boundary mismatches the germline segment, possibly from a read error. The V call is TRBV7-8, the J call TRBJ1-1; D gene unclear. The V gene's germline CDR1 is SGHVS and CDR2 FQNEAQ. The CDR3 consists of 12 residues. The CDR3 DNA reads as TGTGCCAGCAGCGCAAGCTACACTGAAGCCTTCTTT. It is translated as CASSASYTEAFF.

Many counts were recorded for this clonotype. It may be a read error: a sequence one base away is much more abundant. This sequence joins TRBV6-2 or TRBV6-3 and TRBJ1-2; 8 bases align to TRBD1. CDR3 size: 14 residues. The germline gives CDR1 MNHEY, CDR2 SVGEGT. With V trimmed by 2 bases and J by 6 bases, 5 bases remained unmatched. In DNA, the CDR3 is TGTGCCAGCAGTTACCTCGGACAGGGCCATGGCTACACCTTC. Its translation is CASSYLGQGHGYTF.

The chain combines TRBV6-2 or TRBV6-3 with TRBJ2-7; D remains unclear. CDR1 MNHEY and CDR2 SVGEGT come from the germline V gene. CDR3 length equals 14 residues. Trimming left V 2 bases short and J 2 bases short, with 10 bases between. The DNA of the CDR3 is TGTGCCAGCAGTTACCCGACGGAAACCTACGAGCAGTACTTC. Translating gives CASSYPTETYEQYF.

The CDR3 sequence: CASSERGTGLSKQYF. The CDR3 nucleotides are TGTGCCAGCAGTGAAAGGGGGACAGGGTTGTCCAAGCAGTACTTC. This chain links TRBV6-1 with TRBJ2-7; the match to TRBD1 covers 9 bases. V gave up 2 bases and J gave up 8 bases; unmatched junction bases: 10. This CDR3 is 15 amino acids long. The V gene's germline CDR1 is MNHNS and CDR2 SASEGT.

There are many counts of this clonotype. The gene calls are TRBV6-5 and TRBJ1-6; TRBD1 agrees at 8 bases. CDR1 MNHEY and CDR2 SVGAGI come from the germline V gene. Trimming at V came to 2 bases and at J to 6 bases, leaving 6 bases not matched to a gene. This CDR3 is built from 16 residues. CDR3 loop: CASSYTQGAGNSPLHF. CDR3 in DNA: TGTGCCAGCAGTTACACCCAGGGGGCGGGTAATTCACCCCTCCACTTT.

This clonotype has ten or more counts. The J gene is TRBJ2-2, the V gene TRBV12-3 or TRBV12-4; D may be TRBD1 (6 bases). CDR3 length equals 18 residues. The V gene lost 1 base and the J gene lost 4 bases, with 19 bases spanning the gap. CDR3 in amino acids: CASSLVLGGQGRTGELFF. The CDR3 DNA follows: TGTGCCAGCAGTTTAGTTCTTGGAGGTCAGGGGCGCACCGGGGAGCTGTTTTTT.

The chain links TRBV6-1 to TRBJ1-2; TRBD1 aligns across 9 bases. This CDR3 contains 14 residues. Germline CDR1 MNHNS, CDR2 SASEGT. Trimming at V came to 5 bases and at J to 7 bases, leaving 8 bases not matched to a gene. The CDR3 loop reads CASSPTGGLGGYTF. The CDR3 DNA follows: TGTGCCAGCAGTCCGACAGGGGGATTGGGTGGCTACACCTTC.

This clonotype appeared many times. V is TRBV19 and J is TRBJ1-5, with a weak D call TRBD1 (5 bases). CDR3 length equals 15 residues. Germline values: CDR1 LNHDA, CDR2 SQIVND (reference sequence). Trimming took off 3 bases at V and 6 bases at J, with 15 bases between the two ends. In nucleotides, the CDR3 is TGTGCCAGTAGTATGGGGCAGGGTCGCGGTCAGCCCCAGCATTTT. This translates into CASSMGQGRGQPQHF.

This clonotype was counted at least ten times. The chain employs TRBV7-9 and TRBJ2-4, with D maybe TRBD1 (6 bases). Germline V gene sequence: CDR1 SEHNR, CDR2 FQNEAQ (reference sequence). Trimming left V 5 bases short and J 5 bases short, with 13 bases between. CDR3 length equals 14 residues. The CDR3 sequence is CASSRTSGENIQYF. CDR3 nucleotides: TGTGCCAGCAGCCGAACCTCAGGGGAAAACATTCAGTACTTC.

This clonotype showed up many times. The chain has TRBV27 and TRBJ2-5; D gene unclear. V was shortened by 7 bases and J by 5 bases, with 14 bases between the two germline ends. There are 13 residues in the CDR3. Germline loops: CDR1 MNHEY, CDR2 SMNVEV (reference sequence). Here the CDR3 reads CASTRGKGETQYF. The CDR3 DNA reads TGTGCCAGCACCCGAGGCAAAGGGGAGACCCAGTACTTC.

The CDR3 region has the DNA TGTGCCAGCAGTGAAAGGGCGGGAGCGAACACCGGGGAGCTGTTTTTT. Translation: CASSERAGANTGELFF. The rearrangement uses TRBV6-1 and TRBJ2-2; TRBD2 matches 7 bases. From germline, CDR1 is MNHNS and CDR2 SASEGT. Unmatched junction bases numbered 3, after V lost 2 bases and J lost 0 bases. The length of the CDR3 is 16 residues.

This clonotype was counted ten times or more. V and J are TRBV10-3 and TRBJ2-5, with TRBD2 matching 7 bases. With 8 bases clipped from V and 0 bases from J, the junction kept 3 bases outside the gene matches. Per germline, CDR1 ENHRY and CDR2 SYGVKD. The CDR3 covers 13 residues. CDR3 in DNA: TGTGCCATCGGGCGGGGGAACCAAGAGACCCAGTACTTC. Translated: CAIGRGNQETQYF.

This clonotype was observed at least ten times. The chain has TRBV27 and TRBJ2-7, with TRBD2 matching 9 bases. Trimming cost V 2 bases and J 2 bases; bases outside gene matches: 7. CDR1 and CDR2 (germline): MNHEY, SMNVEV (reference sequence). The CDR3 contains 16 residues. The CDR3: CASSLLAGGSPYEQYF. CDR3 nucleotide sequence: TGTGCCAGCAGTTTACTCGCGGGAGGGTCCCCCTACGAGCAGTACTTC.

The rearrangement joins TRBV6-5 to TRBJ1-1; D not certain. Trimming took 2 bases from V and 4 from J, leaving 11 bases between them. This CDR3 is 14 amino acids long. Germline-derived CDR1 and CDR2 are MNHEY and SVGAGI. The CDR3 reads CASSYERGPTEAFF. CDR3 DNA: TGTGCCAGCAGTTACGAGAGAGGGCCCACTGAAGCTTTCTTT.

This clonotype came up many times. This chain uses TRBV6-5 with TRBJ1-1; the match to TRBD1 covers 7 bases. The germline CDR1 and CDR2 sequences are MNHEY and SVGAGI. This CDR3 is 15 amino acids long. Trimming cost V 5 bases and J 2 bases; bases outside gene matches: 8. DNA for the CDR3: TGTGCCAGCAGTAACACCCGGGACAGAAACACTGAAGCTTTCTTT. As protein: CASSNTRDRNTEAFF.

This clonotype was counted many times. In nucleotides, the CDR3 is TGTGCCAGCAGTTCATCCTGGAGCTCTGGGGCCAACGTCCTGACTTTC. Amino acid sequence: CASSSSWSSGANVLTF. This chain connects TRBV6-2 or TRBV6-3 to TRBJ2-6; D gene ambiguous. Germline V gene data show CDR1 as MNHEY and CDR2 as SVGEGT. The CDR3 is made up of 16 amino acids. V lost 4 bases and J 0 bases, leaving 10 bases between the germline ends.

This clonotype was counted at least ten times. V and J are TRBV2 and TRBJ2-7; D is ambiguous. Germline CDR1 reads SNHLY; CDR2 reads FYNNEI. V was shortened by 2 bases and J by 0 bases, with 11 bases between the two germline ends. This CDR3 region has 15 residues. This CDR3 reads CASSERVRSSYEQYF. The CDR3 DNA reads as TGTGCCAGCAGTGAAAGGGTCCGAAGCTCCTACGAGCAGTACTTC.

This clonotype occurred once. The chain carries TRBV28 and TRBJ2-5, with 7 bases matching TRBD2. The CDR3 spans 15 residues. Germline values: CDR1 MDHEN, CDR2 SYDVKM. J lost 0 bases, V lost 3 bases, and 4 bases had no gene match. DNA for the CDR3: TGTGCCAGCAGTTTGGTGGGGGGGTACCAAGAGACCCAGTACTTC. Protein sequence: CASSLVGGYQETQYF. Together with reference TRBV28 and TRBJ2-5, the CDR3 gives the full variable domain: DVKVTQSSRYLVKRTGEKVFLECVQDMDHENMFWYRQDPGLGLRLIYFSYDVKMKEKGDIPEGYSVSREKKERFSLILESASTNQTSMYLCASSLVGGYQETQYFGPGTRLLVL.

There are many counts of this clonotype. This sequence may be a read error, since a much larger clone differs from it by one base. The rearrangement links TRBV12-3 or TRBV12-4 to TRBJ2-4, with D perhaps TRBD1 or TRBD2 (6 bases each). The CDR3 sequence is 16 residues long. In nucleotides, the CDR3 is TGTGCCAGCAGTTACGGGGGCGAGTACGCCAAAAACATTAAGTACTTC. The encoded protein is CASSYGGEYAKNIKYF.

This clonotype has ten or more counts. The chain has TRBV19 and TRBJ2-5, with D unresolved. CDR1 and CDR2 (germline): LNHDA, SQIVND (reference sequence). V was clipped by 9 bases and J by 3 bases, with 14 bases between them. The CDR3 is 13 amino acids. This CDR3 reads CASYSTVEETQYF. The CDR3 bases are TGTGCCAGCTATTCTACAGTTGAAGAGACCCAGTACTTC.

This clonotype was picked up many times. V is TRBV11-1 and J is TRBJ2-7; TRBD2 aligns across 13 bases. Germline CDR1 is SGHAT and CDR2 is FQDESV (reference sequence). With 4 bases clipped from V and 0 bases from J, the junction kept 12 bases outside the gene matches. The CDR3 consists of 19 residues. The CDR3 DNA sequence: TGTGCCAGCAGCTACACTAGCGGGAGGGCGTGGGATATCTCCTACGAGCAGTACTTC. Encoded protein: CASSYTSGRAWDISYEQYF.

V and J are TRBV19 and TRBJ1-5, with 9 positions matching TRBD1. The V gene's germline CDR1 is LNHDA and CDR2 SQIVND (reference sequence). J gave up 5 bases and V 6 bases, and 2 bases lay outside the gene matches. The length of the CDR3 is 13 residues. This CDR3 reads CASRRTGDQPQHF. CDR3 coding DNA: TGTGCCAGTAGACGGACAGGGGATCAGCCCCAGCATTTT.

This clonotype was seen only once. The genes are TRBV5-1 and TRBJ1-5, with D possibly matching TRBD1 (5 bases). The V gene lost 3 bases and the J gene lost 9 bases, with 16 bases spanning the gap. This CDR3 contains 14 residues. Per germline, CDR1 SGHRS and CDR2 YFSETQ. For the CDR3, the DNA is TGCGCCAGCAGCTGGGGGACGGGGTCAGGGCCCCAGCATTTT. Its translation is CASSWGTGSGPQHF.

V is TRBV20-1 and J is TRBJ1-2, with D possibly being TRBD1 (5 bases). There are 11 residues in the CDR3. Trimming cost V 6 bases and J 4 bases, with 9 bases left between them. Germline V gene sequence: CDR1 DFQATT, CDR2 SNEGSKA (reference sequence). CDR3: CSAAGGYGYTF. The CDR3 DNA reads as TGCAGTGCCGCCGGGGGCTATGGCTACACCTTC.

The genes are TRBV2 and TRBJ1-1; 8 nucleotides match TRBD1. Germline V lookup: CDR1 SNHLY, CDR2 FYNNEI. The CDR3 has 12 residues. V lost 9 bases to trimming and J lost 5 bases; unmatched junction nucleotides: 5. In nucleotides, the CDR3 is TGTGCCAGTAGGACAGGGATAACTGAAGCTTTCTTT. Translating gives CASRTGITEAFF.

Details on this clonotype: The junction departs from germline at one end; a sequencing error may be responsible. The chain carries TRBV27 and TRBJ1-3; D call uncertain. Germline CDR1 and CDR2: MNHEY and SMNVEV (reference sequence). CDR3 length: 13 residues. The CDR3 loop reads CASSSSAGNTIYF. CDR3 DNA: TGTGCCAGCAGTTCCTCCGCTGGGAACACCATATATTTT.

Ten or more counts support this clonotype. J is TRBJ1-2 and V is TRBV11-2, with TRBD1 matching over 8 bases. Per the germline V gene, CDR1 is SGHAT and CDR2 is FQNNGV. The CDR3 has 12 residues. J was trimmed by 6 bases and V by 5 bases; bases with no gene match: 2. Here the CDR3 DNA reads TGTGCCAGCAGCACAGGGGGTAATGGCTACACCTTC. Its protein product is CASSTGGNGYTF.

This clonotype was recorded a few times. The V gene is TRBV6-5, the J gene TRBJ1-5; TRBD1 matches at 7 bases. V dropped 0 bases and J dropped 4; count of bases not matched to a gene: 9. CDR3 length equals 17 residues. CDR1 is MNHEY and CDR2 is SVGAGI in the germline V gene. Here the CDR3 reads CASSYSPRPTGNQPQHF. In nucleotides, the CDR3 is TGTGCCAGCAGTTACTCCCCACGTCCGACAGGGAATCAGCCCCAGCATTTT.

This clonotype was observed many times. The chain couples TRBV19 to TRBJ2-7; D possibly corresponds to TRBD1 (6 bases). This CDR3 is 15 amino acids long. Deletions cut 0 bases from V and 2 bases from J, with 11 bases between. Looked up from germline, CDR1 is LNHDA and CDR2 is SQIVND (reference sequence). CDR3 nucleotide sequence: TGTGCCAGTAGTATAGATAACAGGGACCCCTACGAGCAGTACTTC. It translates to CASSIDNRDPYEQYF. Full variable domain (rest looked up from reference TRBV19 and TRBJ2-7): DGGITQSPKYLFRKEGQNVTLSCEQNLNHDAMYWYRQDPGQGLRLIYYSQIVNDFQKGDIAEGYSVSREKKESFPLTVTSAQKNPTAFYLCASSIDNRDPYEQYFGPGTRLTVT.

This clonotype was counted at least ten times. The chain uses TRBV6-1 and TRBJ2-5; TRBD2 might be the D (5 bases). Germline loops: CDR1 MNHNS, CDR2 SASEGT. This CDR3 has 15 residues. V dropped 4 bases and J dropped 2 bases, with 14 bases sitting between them. The CDR3 coding sequence is TGTGCCAGCAGTGGTAAAGGGAGTTTACAAGAGACCCAGTACTTC. It translates to CASSGKGSLQETQYF.